This T cell receptor beta chain emerged from a study of spatial heterogeneity in lung cancer. This clonotype came up a few times. Using its own MiXCR run on the 5' RACE reads, TCRdb lists one record per CDR3 protein. The sample carries about 45,000 distinct CDR3 sequences, around 7% recorded once. Time point given: sample taken at primary tumor resection. Sequencing was performed on PBMCs, taken at surgery. The TCR was taken from a female donor with early-stage non-small cell lung cancer.

CDR3 DNA: TGTGCCAGCAGCTCCCGAGCCCAGACGAACACTGAAGCTTTCTTT. This codes for CASSSRAQTNTEAFF. This chain joins TRBV11-2 and TRBJ1-1, with D hard to call. The CDR3 consists of 15 residues. Trimming cost V 4 bases and J 1 base, with 13 bases left between them. Per the germline V gene, CDR1 is SGHAT and CDR2 is FQNNGV.